This TCR beta chain was sequenced for a study of blood T cell repertoires in COVID-19 (TCRdb year 2020). About the investigation overall: Samples covering the acute and convalescent phases of COVID-19 were provided by collaborators in the United States, Italy and Spain. Samples came from the ongoing ImmuneRACE study (first 160 participants) plus 1,254 subjects from 6 global collaborators. The material from the prospective study consisted of cDNA or gDNA derived from T cells, B-cell-depleted T cells, or PBMCs. Nearly every sample came with metadata listing a de-identified subject ID, COVID-19 status, age in years and sex. The repertoires were made available in a free public database intended to serve as a resource for research on the immune response to SARS-CoV-2. The dataset comprised deeply sampled blood TCRbeta repertoires from subjects exposed to, actively infected with, or recovered from COVID-19. Where available, HLA class I and class II types were taken from metadata supplied by the sample provider and were not determined by assay-based typing. What the authors observed across the whole study: The quantity of clinical and demographic metadata differed by source and by participant and was supplied without curation.

The germline V gene (reference sequence) specifies SEHNR as CDR1 and FQNEAQ as CDR2. Here V drops 6 bases and J drops 1 base, and the junction holds 5 bases not matched to any gene. The CDR3 runs 15 amino acids, cysteine and phenylalanine included. The sequence is cut down to CDR3 DNA, 45 bases in frame from base 1. As to this clone: Its antigen remains undetermined. Qualities for individual bases were not recorded, and no much larger clone is one base off.

The immunoSEQ Assay, a bias-controlled multiplex PCR, was used to amplify TCRbeta CDR3 regions from genomic DNA. The authors processed their data as follows. The number of nucleated cells in each sample was estimated from the amplification of reference gene primers within the assay. To quantify the absolute abundance of each unique TCRbeta CDR3 rearrangement, sequence reads were collapsed and filtered. For each sample, productive Simpson clonality was calculated as the square root of Simpson's diversity index over productive rearrangements. Imported from immuneACCESS, the table was reduced by TCRdb to in-frame sequences with V and J called. These copies leave out some clones; in studies compared against another copy, an unresolved V gene accounts for under half, and the cause of the remainder is not known. The DNA was the basis for D and trimming; V, J and clone size are from that table. This sample is represented by 120,000 or so clones; 60% to 85% of them were singletons. Around 0.9% of the sample comes from the top ten.

Whole blood was collected in K2EDTA tubes by collaborating institutions according to the institutions' own protocols. For TCRbeta analysis, collaborators shipped samples in one of three forms: frozen whole blood, isolated PBMCs, or DNA extracted from either of those sample types. The receptor chain draws on TRBV7-9 and TRBJ2-2, and TRBD1 matches 7 of the central bases. The receptor was derived from a human donor with acute or convalescent COVID-19. The donor label of this sample is uncertain. Sequenced sample: peripheral blood. CDR3 reads: CASSNRGLNTGELFF. The nucleotide sequence is given as TGTGCCAGCAGTAACAGGGGTCTGAACACCGGGGAGCTGTTTTTT.